The 26 T cell receptor beta chains in this list originate from one sample, sequenced in a study of blood T cells in healthy people across ages. Through a sample-barcoded 5' primer and a J-beta primer mix, a second PCR was run for roughly 6 to 12 cycles. TCRdb passed the 5' RACE reads through MiXCR, listing each CDR3 protein once. The sample yields about 1 million distinct CDR3 sequences, 35% to 50% seen once. Input material: blood. These receptors were taken from a woman aged 60-70 years in good health.

The rearrangement uses TRBV19 and TRBJ2-5; 10 positions match TRBD1. V lost 3 bases, J lost 11 bases, and 6 bases stayed unmatched. The germline CDR1 and CDR2 sequences are LNHDA and SQIVND (reference sequence). The CDR3 totals 13 residues. CDR3 DNA: TGTGCCAGTAGTATGACAGGGGGCAATGAGCAGTACTTC. Translating gives CASSMTGGNEQYF.

This chain connects TRBV6-1 to TRBJ1-5; 8 bases line up with TRBD1. The CDR3 totals 14 residues. V was pared by 3 bases and J by 6 bases, with 4 bases of the junction left unmatched. Per germline, CDR1 MNHNS and CDR2 SASEGT. CDR3 coding DNA: TGTGCCAGCAGTGAGCAGGGGGCGATTCAGCCCCAGCATTTT. Translation: CASSEQGAIQPQHF.

The chain is built from TRBV15 and TRBJ2-5; 8 positions match TRBD2. With the DNA end fitting TRBJ2-7 better, the J assignment may be wrong. The germline gives CDR1 LNHNV, CDR2 YYDKDF (reference sequence). The CDR3 has 14 residues. The CDR3 sequence is CATSRVREGREQYF. The DNA for the CDR3 is TGTGCCACCAGCAGAGTACGGGAGGGCCGCGAGCAGTACTTC.

This rearrangement joins TRBV28 to TRBJ1-6; D remains unclear. CDR1 MDHEN and CDR2 SYDVKM come from the germline V gene. The ends were cut back, 3 bases at V and 6 bases at J, with 6 bases in the middle. This CDR3 has 13 amino acids. CDR3 residues: CASSFKSNSPLHF. Written as DNA, the CDR3 is TGTGCCAGCAGTTTCAAGAGTAATTCACCCCTCCACTTT.

The V gene is TRBV4-1, the J gene TRBJ2-1, with a weak D call TRBD1 (6 bases). The CDR3 spans 13 residues. Germline CDR1 reads MGHRA; CDR2 reads YSYEKL. V lost 3 bases to trimming and J lost 6 bases, with 9 bases between them. The CDR3 loop is CASSHGTSNEQFF. The CDR3 region has the DNA TGCGCCAGCAGCCACGGGACATCCAATGAGCAGTTCTTC.

The chain couples TRBV6-1 to TRBJ2-7, with TRBD2 matching over 7 bases. V trimming: 7 bases; J trimming: 2 bases; junction bases outside the gene matches: 17. The germline V gene encodes CDR1 MNHNS and CDR2 SASEGT. There are 17 residues in the CDR3. The DNA of the CDR3 is TGTGCCAGCACGAGGGGAGGGATACGGACGGACACCTACGAGCAGTACTTC. Protein: CASTRGGIRTDTYEQYF.

The chain carries TRBV20-1 and TRBJ2-3; D ambiguous. CDR3 length: 15 residues. The germline V and J ends were trimmed by 0 bases and 4 bases, with 14 bases remaining between them. Germline CDR1 DFQATT, CDR2 SNEGSKA (reference sequence). The CDR3 protein is CSARDRRTYADTQYF. DNA of the CDR3: TGCAGTGCTAGAGATCGCCGGACGTACGCAGATACGCAGTATTTT.

This clonotype occurred once. The chain uses TRBV3-1 and TRBJ2-5; D not certain. The CDR3 is 15 amino acids. V lost 1 base and J lost 7, with 16 bases in between. In germline, CDR1 is LGHDT, CDR2 YNNKEL (reference sequence). CDR3 nucleotides: TGTGCCAGCAGCCAAGGAGAGGCGGCCTGGGGGACCCAGTACTTC. It translates to CASSQGEAAWGTQYF.

V gene TRBV5-1 combines with J gene TRBJ2-5, with 7 positions matching TRBD1. CDR1 and CDR2 from the germline V gene are SGHRS and YFSETQ. The CDR3 covers 17 residues. V was pared by 4 bases and J by 6 bases, with 18 bases of the junction left unmatched. CDR3 residues: CASSPNVGVGGVKTQYF. CDR3 DNA sequence: TGCGCCAGCAGCCCCAATGTAGGGGTAGGGGGCGTGAAGACCCAGTACTTC.

This chain uses TRBV20-1 with TRBJ2-6; D unclear. Germline CDR1 and CDR2: DFQATT and SNEGSKA (reference sequence). This CDR3 is 14 amino acids long. Trimming removed 1 base from V and 2 bases from J, with 6 bases in between. The CDR3 sequence: CSARVGPGANVLTF. CDR3 sequence (DNA): TGCAGTGCTAGAGTAGGGCCTGGGGCCAACGTCCTGACTTTC.

This clonotype was observed once. V and J are TRBV24-1 and TRBJ2-5; no definite D call. CDR3 size: 9 residues. V lost 9 bases to trimming and J lost 11 bases, with 9 bases between them. The germline V gene encodes CDR1 KGHDR and CDR2 SFDVKD. The CDR3 reads CATAVEQYF. The CDR3, as DNA: TGTGCCACCGCCGTGGAGCAGTACTTC.

This clonotype is a singleton in its sample. This may stem from a read error, because a much larger clone lies one nucleotide away. This chain uses TRBV28 with TRBJ2-4; 9 positions match TRBD1. Trimming cost V 8 bases and J 13 bases; bases outside gene matches: 18. From germline, CDR1 is MDHEN and CDR2 SYDVKM. This CDR3 spans 15 amino acids. The DNA for the CDR3 is TGTGCCAGCGGGAGCCTACAGGGGGCCCCCTACAAGCAGTACTTC. The encoded protein is CASGSLQGAPYKQYF.

J is TRBJ2-3 and V is TRBV28; 11 bases map to TRBD2. V was clipped by 4 bases and J by 9 bases; unmatched bases: 12. Germline V gene sequence: CDR1 MDHEN, CDR2 SYDVKM. The CDR3 totals 16 residues. This CDR3 reads CASSSGLAGFGVTQYF. For the CDR3, the DNA is TGTGCCAGCAGTTCTGGACTAGCGGGCTTCGGGGTGACGCAGTATTTT.

This chain uses TRBV20-1 with TRBJ2-5, with 8 bases that match TRBD2. The V and J ends lost 0 bases and 3 bases, in that order; junction bases with no gene match: 6. The CDR3 runs to 15 residues. The germline gives CDR1 DFQATT, CDR2 SNEGSKA (reference sequence). CDR3 in DNA: TGCAGTGCTAGAGATGCGGTAGCGGGGAAAGAGACCCAGTACTTC. Its protein product is CSARDAVAGKETQYF.

The chain couples TRBV7-9 to TRBJ2-5, with 7 nucleotides matching TRBD1. The V gene's germline CDR1 is SEHNR and CDR2 FQNEAQ (reference sequence). The V gene end was trimmed by 9 bases and the J gene end by 4 bases; junction bases not matched to a gene: 8. The CDR3 contains 13 residues. The chain's CDR3 is CASWTGTVETQYF. The CDR3 DNA reads TGTGCCAGTTGGACAGGCACCGTAGAGACCCAGTACTTC.

The J gene is TRBJ2-7, the V gene TRBV12-3 or TRBV12-4; TRBD1 aligns across 7 bases. The CDR3 covers 15 residues. V dropped 5 bases and J dropped 0; count of bases not matched to a gene: 7. CDR3 region: CASSLEDRDSYEQYF. CDR3 coding DNA: TGTGCCAGCAGTCTAGAAGACAGGGACTCCTACGAGCAGTACTTC.

The gene calls are TRBV21-1 and TRBJ2-3. TRBV21-1 is a documented pseudogene. The CDR3 runs 14 residues. The CDR3 protein is CASSKSTSTDTQYF. In nucleotides, the CDR3 is TGTGCCAGCAGCAAGAGTACTAGCACAGATACGCAGTATTTT.

Worth noting for this clonotype: Since no conserved phenylalanine or tryptophan closes the CDR3, a read error is the likely cause. The V gene is TRBV6-5, the J gene TRBJ2-1; D gene unclear. The CDR3 extends over 11 amino acids. Germline V gives CDR1 MNHEY, CDR2 SVGAGI. The ends were cut back, 5 bases at V and 9 bases at J, with 8 bases in the middle. CDR3 DNA: TGTGCCAGCAGTGAGCGAACTGAGCAGTTCTAC. This encodes CASSERTEQFY.

This chain uses TRBV27 with TRBJ2-1; D unclear. The CDR3 length is 15 residues. The germline V gene has CDR1 MNHEY and CDR2 SMNVEV (reference sequence). V was cut by 4 bases and J by 0 bases, with 10 bases left in between. The CDR3 spells CASSSSSYSYNEQFF. The CDR3 region has the DNA TGTGCCAGCAGTTCTAGTTCATACTCCTACAATGAGCAGTTCTTC.

This clonotype occurred a few times. V gene TRBV11-2 combines with J gene TRBJ2-3, with 11 bases aligning to TRBD2. This CDR3 is 17 amino acids long. Germline trimming cut 2 bases from V and 2 bases from J; bases unmatched to any gene: 6. Per the germline V gene, CDR1 is SGHAT and CDR2 is FQNNGV. This CDR3 is CASSLTSTSGNTDTQYF. DNA for the CDR3: TGTGCCAGCAGCTTAACTTCGACTAGCGGGAACACAGATACGCAGTATTTT.

In this sample, this clonotype turned up a few times. The gene calls are TRBV11-2 and TRBJ2-3; D might be TRBD2 (5 bases). The germline gives CDR1 SGHAT, CDR2 FQNNGV. Trimming shortened V by 3 bases and J by 1 base, and 14 bases separated the two germline ends. The CDR3 contains 16 residues. The DNA of the CDR3 is TGTGCCAGCAGCTTTTATCGGGGAGTGGGCACAGATACGCAGTATTTT. Translation gives CASSFYRGVGTDTQYF.

The V and J genes are TRBV20-1 and TRBJ2-1; 9 bases line up with TRBD2. The germline V gene has CDR1 DFQATT and CDR2 SNEGSKA (reference sequence). This CDR3 comprises 15 residues. With V trimmed by 0 bases and J by 3 bases, 3 bases remained unmatched. This CDR3 reads CSARDGGRVYNEQFF. The CDR3, as DNA: TGCAGTGCTAGAGATGGCGGGAGGGTCTACAATGAGCAGTTCTTC.

This sequence joins TRBV20-1 and TRBJ2-7, with no clear D. V lost 3 bases, J lost 3 bases, and 9 bases lay in between. Germline CDR1 DFQATT, CDR2 SNEGSKA (reference sequence). The CDR3 loop spans 12 amino acids. The CDR3 reads CSASGLYYEQYF. The CDR3 DNA sequence: TGCAGTGCTAGCGGCCTGTACTACGAGCAGTACTTC.

This clonotype has only a few counts. The chain carries TRBV7-9 and TRBJ2-1, with 8 bases fitting TRBD2. CDR1 SEHNR and CDR2 FQNEAQ come from the germline V gene (reference sequence). The CDR3 covers 15 residues. V shed 1 base and J 3 bases; nucleotides not matched to a gene: 2. The CDR3 nucleotides read TGTGCCAGCAGCTTAGGGACTAGCCTCTACAATGAGCAGTTCTTC. This encodes CASSLGTSLYNEQFF.

This clonotype qualifies as medium-sized (0.01 to 0.1%). The chain has TRBV24-1 and TRBJ1-5, with D perhaps matching TRBD1 (5 bases). The ends were cut back, 8 bases at V and 0 bases at J, with 10 bases in the middle. The CDR3 totals 14 residues. The V gene's germline CDR1 is KGHDR and CDR2 SFDVKD. The CDR3 reads CATMGTDSNQPQHF. The CDR3 DNA reads as TGTGCCACCATGGGGACCGATAGCAATCAGCCCCAGCATTTT.

The V call is TRBV2, the J call TRBJ2-1, with D uncertain. The CDR3 is made up of 14 amino acids. The germline V gene encodes CDR1 SNHLY and CDR2 FYNNEI. Trimming cost V 7 bases and J 6 bases, with 16 bases left between them. In DNA, the CDR3 is TGTGCCAGCATTGGCACCTTAGTCTCCAATGAGCAGTTCTTC. Translation gives CASIGTLVSNEQFF.